These T cell receptor beta chains were read from a single sample in a study of cytomegalovirus exposure and HLA in healthy donors. This table comes from immunoSEQ multiplex PCR, and its TCRdb copy is limited to in-frame clones, with some not included. The sample includes some 84,000 clones, around 80% of them seen just once. Sequences were obtained from PBMCs. These receptors were taken from a male donor in good health and CMV-seropositive. Each CDR3 is given with its conserved first and last residue. A D gene is named only where the DNA matches it firmly. Rows give clone size only sometimes, using once, few, many, or a class for an expanded clone.

- | TRBJ1-1 | few | TRBV10-3 | 12 | TGTGCCATCAGTGCTGAAAGGACAGTAGCTTTCTTT | CAISAERTVAFF
- | TRBJ2-5 | - | TRBV7-9 | 15 | TGTGCCAGCAGCTTTCTGGGGCAGGGCCGAGAGACCCAGTACTTC | CASSFLGQGRETQYF
- | TRBJ2-1 | - | TRBV27 | 13 | TGTGCCAGCAGTTTATATTCGGTCCATGAGCAGTTCTTC | CASSLYSVHEQFF
- | TRBJ2-1 | - | TRBV9 | 13 | TGTGCCAGCAGCGATGGTTCCCGGGGTGAGCAGTTCTTC | CASSDGSRGEQFF
- | TRBJ1-1 | - | TRBV5-1 | 14 | TGCGCCAGCAGCTTGGGGGGGCCCAACACTGAAGCTTTCTTT | CASSLGGPNTEAFF
- | TRBJ2-1 | - | TRBV6-6 | 13 | TGTGCCACCAAACTCCCTATCTACAATGAGCAGTTCTTC | CATKLPIYNEQFF
- | TRBJ2-7 | few | TRBV18 | 11 | TGTGCCAGCTCACAGGGGATCGAGCAGTACTTC | CASSQGIEQYF
- | TRBJ2-3 | - | TRBV13 | 13 | TGTGCCAGCATAGCGGCTCACACAGATACGCAGTATTTT | CASIAAHTDTQYF
- | TRBJ2-7 | - | TRBV5-1 | 15 | TGCGCCAGCAGCCGAGATAGCGGAGGACCCTACGAGCAGTACTTC | CASSRDSGGPYEQYF
TRBD1 | TRBJ2-5 | - | TRBV10-3 | 14 | TGTGCCATCAGTGAGTCGGGACAGAAAGAGACCCAGTACTTC | CAISESGQKETQYF
- | TRBJ2-1 | - | TRBV6-4 | 14 | TGTGCCAGCAGTCTTGACGGGGGGCTGGGTGAGCAGTTCTTC | CASSLDGGLGEQFF
- | TRBJ2-3 | - | TRBV9 | 17 | TGTGCCAGCAGCGAAAGCCTGAGGGGGAGAGGAACAGATACGCAGTATTTT | CASSESLRGRGTDTQYF
TRBD1 | TRBJ2-7 | - | TRBV6-1 | 13 | TGTGCCAGCAGTCACAGGGGCTCCTACGAGCAGTACTTC | CASSHRGSYEQYF
- | TRBJ2-7 | - | TRBV10-2 | 12 | TGCGCCAGCAGTGCCTACTCCTACGAGCAGTACTTC | CASSAYSYEQYF
TRBD1 | TRBJ2-3 | - | TRBV7-9 | 15 | TGTGCCAGCAGCACCAGGGACAGGTTCGCAGATACGCAGTATTTT | CASSTRDRFADTQYF
- | TRBJ2-2 | - | TRBV9 | 17 | TGTGCCAGCAGCGTAGAACGGGGGAGAAGTGGATCCGGGGAGCTGTTTTTT | CASSVERGRSGSGELFF
- | TRBJ2-1 | once | TRBV7-2 | 12 | TGTGCCAGCAGCTTAGAGGTGGGGGGGCAGTTCTTC | CASSLEVGGQFF
- | TRBJ2-7 | many | TRBV5-1 | 14 | TGCGCCAGCAGCTTATGGGGGGAGTTGGGCGAGCAGTACTTC | CASSLWGELGEQYF
TRBD2 | TRBJ2-1 | - | TRBV19 | 15 | TGTGCCAGTAGTATCGGGACTAGCGGAAACAATGAGCAGTTCTTC | CASSIGTSGNNEQFF
- | TRBJ1-3 | - | TRBV9 | 16 | TGTGCCAGCAGCGTAGAAGTTGGAGTCTCTGGAAACACCATATATTTT | CASSVEVGVSGNTIYF
TRBD2 | TRBJ2-7 | - | TRBV15 | 20 | TGTGCCACCAGCAGAGCCCAACCGGGACTAGCGGCCCAGAGCTCCTACGAGCAGTACTTC | CATSRAQPGLAAQSSYEQYF
- | TRBJ2-1 | - | TRBV9 | 14 | TGTGCCAGCAGCTTAACGGGACTTAGCAATGAGCAGTTCTTC | CASSLTGLSNEQFF
TRBD1 | TRBJ1-2 | - | TRBV27 | 13 | TGTGCCAGCAGTTTTTCGCAGGGGGCAGGCTACACCTTC | CASSFSQGAGYTF
- | TRBJ2-7 | - | TRBV27 | 16 | TGTGCCAGCCGCATAGGGTCCGGGATCAGCTCCTACGAGCAGTACTTC | CASRIGSGISSYEQYF
TRBD2 | TRBJ2-1 | - | TRBV7-3 | 15 | TGTGCCAGCAGCTTAGCGGGAGGAGAGGGCAATGAGCAGTTCTTC | CASSLAGGEGNEQFF
- | TRBJ2-7 | few | TRBV2 | 13 | TGTGCCAGCAGTGACGTCTTCTCCTACGAGCAGTACTTC | CASSDVFSYEQYF
- | TRBJ1-5 | - | TRBV28 | 13 | TGTGCCAGCAGTTTATGGCGGGTGGGGCCCCAGCATTTT | CASSLWRVGPQHF
TRBD1 | TRBJ1-4 | few | TRBV7-9 | 15 | TGTGCCAGCAGCACACCAGGGGGAATTAATGAAAAACTGTTTTTT | CASSTPGGINEKLFF
- | TRBJ2-7 | - | TRBV5-6 | 15 | TGTGCCAGCAGCCACCTCTGGAGCGCCGCCCCCGAGCAGTACTTC | CASSHLWSAAPEQYF
TRBD2 | TRBJ2-1 | - | TRBV27 | 19 | TGTGCCAGCAGTTCGCCATCCGGGACTAGCGGGATCCCCTACAATGAGCAGTTCTTC | CASSSPSGTSGIPYNEQFF
- | TRBJ2-3 | - | TRBV5-4 | 13 | TGTGCCAGCAGCCAGGCCCTCACAGATACGCAGTATTTT | CASSQALTDTQYF
TRBD2 | TRBJ2-2 | - | TRBV5-1 | 13 | TGCGCCAGCACCTCGGGGGGGGCCGGGGAGCTGTTTTTT | CASTSGGAGELFF
TRBD1 | TRBJ2-2 | - | TRBV13 | 13 | TGTGCCAGCAACCAGGGGGCGGGCGGGGAGCTGTTTTTT | CASNQGAGGELFF
TRBD1 | TRBJ2-7 | - | TRBV5-4 | 14 | TGTGCCAGCAGCCAAGGACAGGGAACCTACGAGCAGTACTTC | CASSQGQGTYEQYF
TRBD1 | TRBJ2-7 | - | TRBV2 | 15 | TGTGCCAGCAGCCTCGACAGGGGCTTCTCCTACGAGCAGTACTTC | CASSLDRGFSYEQYF
TRBD1 | TRBJ2-1 | - | TRBV6-1 | 15 | TGTGCCAGCAGTGTCGACAGGGGGAGAGGCAATGAGCAGTTCTTC | CASSVDRGRGNEQFF
- | TRBJ1-2 | - | TRBV7-9 | 15 | TGTGCCAGCAGCCTAGACAGAGAGCCGTACTATGGCTACACCTTC | CASSLDREPYYGYTF
TRBD1 | TRBJ1-5 | - | TRBV6-5 | 15 | TGTGCCAGCAGTTCGACAGGGGGGGGCAATCAGCCCCAGCATTTT | CASSSTGGGNQPQHF
TRBD1 | TRBJ1-1 | once | TRBV18 | 16 | TGTGCCAGCTCACCCGGGACAGGGGTTGGGGGCACTGAAGCTTTCTTT | CASSPGTGVGGTEAFF
TRBD1 | TRBJ2-7 | - | TRBV6-1 | 15 | TGTGCCAGCAGCCCCCCGGGACAGGGGGCGGACGAGCAGTACTTC | CASSPPGQGADEQYF
- | TRBJ1-2 | - | TRBV6-6 | 13 | TGTGCCAGCAGCCCCGCCGGTTACTATGGCTACACCTTC | CASSPAGYYGYTF
- | TRBJ2-1 | once | TRBV28 | 15 | TGTGCCAGCAGTTTTAGGCAAGGGGTTTACAATGAGCAGTTCTTC | CASSFRQGVYNEQFF
TRBD1 | TRBJ1-1 | - | TRBV19 | 15 | TGTGCCAGTAGAGAAAGGGGACAGTTGAACACTGAAGCTTTCTTT | CASRERGQLNTEAFF
TRBD2 | TRBJ2-6 | medium-sized | TRBV15 | 16 | TGTGCCACATCGATCGGGGGGAGCTCTGGGGCCAACGTCCTGACTTTC | CATSIGGSSGANVLTF
TRBD1 | TRBJ1-6 | - | TRBV2 | 16 | TGTGCCAGCACTAAAGTGGGGACAGGGGATTATTCACCCCTCCACTTT | CASTKVGTGDYSPLHF
TRBD2 | TRBJ2-7 | once | TRBV7-9 | 16 | TGTGCCAGCAGCTTAGTCGCGGGAGGGCGGGGTGACGAGCAGTACTTC | CASSLVAGGRGDEQYF
TRBD2 | TRBJ2-7 | - | TRBV9 | 16 | TGTGCCAGCAGCGTAGGACTAGCGGGTATCGGTAACGAGCAGTACTTC | CASSVGLAGIGNEQYF
TRBD1 | TRBJ1-3 | - | TRBV5-1 | 14 | TGCGCCAGCAGCCTGACAGGGCCTGGAAACACCATATATTTT | CASSLTGPGNTIYF
- | TRBJ1-1 | - | TRBV7-8 | 13 | TGTGCCAGCAGCTTACGAGGGCGCACTGAAGCTTTCTTT | CASSLRGRTEAFF
- | TRBJ1-1 | - | TRBV18 | 13 | TGTGCCAGCTCACGGAACGGGGACACTGAAGCTTTCTTT | CASSRNGDTEAFF
- | TRBJ2-5 | - | TRBV5-1 | 15 | TGCGCCAGCAGCTTGGAAGGGGGTGAGGGCGAGACCCAGTACTTC | CASSLEGGEGETQYF
TRBD1 | TRBJ2-1 | once | TRBV5-1 | 16 | TGCGCCAGCAGCACCCGGGACAGGGTCTCCTACAATGAGCAGTTCTTC | CASSTRDRVSYNEQFF
- | TRBJ1-1 | few | TRBV5-6 | 14 | TGTGCCAGCAGCATAAAAGGGGACTCCTTTGAAGCTTTCTTT | CASSIKGDSFEAFF
- | TRBJ1-2 | - | TRBV7-9 | 13 | TGTGCCAGCAGGCCCGGGACTAACTATGGCTACACCTTC | CASRPGTNYGYTF